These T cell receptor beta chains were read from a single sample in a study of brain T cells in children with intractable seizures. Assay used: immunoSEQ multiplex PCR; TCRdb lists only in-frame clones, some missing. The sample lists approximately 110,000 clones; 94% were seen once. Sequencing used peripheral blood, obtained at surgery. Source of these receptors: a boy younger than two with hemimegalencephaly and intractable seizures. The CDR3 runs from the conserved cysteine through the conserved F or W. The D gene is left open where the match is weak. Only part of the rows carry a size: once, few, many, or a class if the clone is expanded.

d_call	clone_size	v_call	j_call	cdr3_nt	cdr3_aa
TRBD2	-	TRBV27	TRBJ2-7	TGTGCCAGCAGTCCTATAGCGGGAGGCGGCGAGCAGTACTTC	CASSPIAGGGEQYF
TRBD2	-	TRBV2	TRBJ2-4	TGTGCCAGCAGTGAATATAAGCGGGAGGAGATAGCCAAAAACATTCAGTACTTC	CASSEYKREEIAKNIQYF
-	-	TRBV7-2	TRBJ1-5	TGTGCCAGCAGCTTGTACGGGGACAATCAGCCCCAGCATTTT	CASSLYGDNQPQHF
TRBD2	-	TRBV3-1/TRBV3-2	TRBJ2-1	TGTGCCAGCAGCCGACTAGCGGGGAGCACTAGTGAGCAGTTCTTC	CASSRLAGSTSEQFF
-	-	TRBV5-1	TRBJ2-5	TGCGCCAGCAGCTTGGCCGGTAGCTACCAAGAGACCCAGTACTTC	CASSLAGSYQETQYF
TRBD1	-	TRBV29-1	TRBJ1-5	TGCAGCGTGCGGACAGGCCCCAATCAGCCCCAGCATTTT	CSVRTGPNQPQHF
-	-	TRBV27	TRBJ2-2	TGTGCCAGCAGTTTAATCTGGGGCCTTAACACCGGGGAGCTGTTTTTT	CASSLIWGLNTGELFF
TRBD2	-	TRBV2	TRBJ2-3	TGTGCCAGCGGAAATAGCGGGCGTGGGACCTTTAGCACAGATACGCAGTATTTT	CASGNSGRGTFSTDTQYF
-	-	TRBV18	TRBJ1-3	TGTGCCAGCTCACCGGGGGGGTTCTCTGGAAACACCATATATTTT	CASSPGGFSGNTIYF
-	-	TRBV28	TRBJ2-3	TGTGCCAGCAGTTCCCTAGAGGCGGCAGATACGCAGTATTTT	CASSSLEAADTQYF
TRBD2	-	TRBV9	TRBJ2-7	TGTGCCAGCAGCACCGGACTAGCGGGCTGGGAGCAGTACTTC	CASSTGLAGWEQYF
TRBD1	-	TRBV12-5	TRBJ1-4	TGTGCTAGCCCGGGGACAGGGGATGAAAAACTGTTTTTT	CASPGTGDEKLFF
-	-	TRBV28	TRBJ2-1	TGTGCCAGCAGTTTACGACAGGATGGTAACAATGAGCAGTTCTTC	CASSLRQDGNNEQFF
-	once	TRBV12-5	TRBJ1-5	TGTGCTAGTGGTTTGGGGGGTCAGCCCCAGCATTTT	CASGLGGQPQHF
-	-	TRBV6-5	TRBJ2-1	TGTGCCAGCAGTTACCCTGTGAATGAGCAGTTCTTC	CASSYPVNEQFF
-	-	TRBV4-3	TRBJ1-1	TGCGCCAGCAGCCAAGGTCGGGGTTATAGCACTGAAGCTTTCTTT	CASSQGRGYSTEAFF
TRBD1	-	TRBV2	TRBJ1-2	TGTGCCAGCAGTGAACAGGGGGGAGGCTACACCTTC	CASSEQGGGYTF
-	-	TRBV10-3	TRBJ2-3	TGTGCCATCAGTGAGACCCCCAACCTGAGCACAGATACGCAGTATTTT	CAISETPNLSTDTQYF
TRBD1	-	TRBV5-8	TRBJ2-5	TGTGCCAGCAGCTTGCGGGACAGGGGGCAAGAGACCCAGTACTTC	CASSLRDRGQETQYF
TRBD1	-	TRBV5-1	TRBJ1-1	TGCGCCAGCAGCGAACAGGGGGGGAACACTGAAGCTTTCTTT	CASSEQGGNTEAFF
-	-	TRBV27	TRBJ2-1	TGTGCCAGCAGTCCCTCCCACGGCATCTCCTACAATGAGCAGTTCTTC	CASSPSHGISYNEQFF
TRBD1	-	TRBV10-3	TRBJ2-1	TGTGCCATCAGTGACGGGACAGGGCGCAATGAGCAGTTCTTC	CAISDGTGRNEQFF
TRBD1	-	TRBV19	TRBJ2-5	TGTGCCAGTAGTAATCCGGGACAGTATGGGGAGACCCAGTACTTC	CASSNPGQYGETQYF
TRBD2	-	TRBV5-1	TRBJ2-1	TGCGCCAGCAGCCCTAGCGGGAGCTCCTACAATGAGCAGTTCTTC	CASSPSGSSYNEQFF
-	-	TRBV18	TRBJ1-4	TGTGCCAGCTCACCGAAGACTAATGAAAAACTGTTTTTT	CASSPKTNEKLFF
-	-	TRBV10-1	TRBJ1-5	TGCGCCAGCAGTGAGGCTGCAACCGACGGGGGAGGAACTCAGCCCCAGCATTTT	CASSEAATDGGGTQPQHF
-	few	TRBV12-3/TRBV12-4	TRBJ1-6	TGTGCCAGCAGTGGCGTTTCACCCCTCCACTTT	CASSGVSPLHF
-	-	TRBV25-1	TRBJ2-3	TGTGCCAGCAGTCCCCTTACAGGGTCCGTAACAGATACGCAGTATTTT	CASSPLTGSVTDTQYF
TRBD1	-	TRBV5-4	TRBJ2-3	TGTGCCAGCGCCGGGGACAGGGGTGCCACAGATACGCAGTATTTT	CASAGDRGATDTQYF
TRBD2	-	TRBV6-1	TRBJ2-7	TGTGCCAGCAGTGAACCCATGGGCTCAGTAGCGGGAGTCCACGAGCAGTACTTC	CASSEPMGSVAGVHEQYF
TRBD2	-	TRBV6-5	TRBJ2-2	TGTGCCAGCAGTAGCGGGAGGGCCACCGGGGAGCTGTTTTTT	CASSSGRATGELFF
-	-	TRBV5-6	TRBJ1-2	TGTGCCAGCAGCCCCTCGGAAGTCCTCTATGGCTACACCTTC	CASSPSEVLYGYTF
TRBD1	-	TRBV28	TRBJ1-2	TGTGCCAGCAGTCCGGGACAGGGTGGGGGCTACACCTTC	CASSPGQGGGYTF
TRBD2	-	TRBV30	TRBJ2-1	TGTGCCTGGAGTGTTACGGCGGGAGCGTCGTGGAATGAGCAGTTCTTC	CAWSVTAGASWNEQFF
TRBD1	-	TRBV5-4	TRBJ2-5	TGTGCCAGCAGCTACAGGGGTCAGACCCAGTACTTC	CASSYRGQTQYF
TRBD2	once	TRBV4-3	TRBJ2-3	TGCGCCAGCAGCCAATACGGACTAGCGAGCACAGATACGCAGTATTTT	CASSQYGLASTDTQYF
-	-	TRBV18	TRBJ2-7	TGTGCCAGCTCACCCTCCAGTGCCTACGAGCAGTACTTC	CASSPSSAYEQYF
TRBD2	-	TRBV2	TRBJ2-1	TGTGCCAGCAGAGAAGCTAGCGGAGAGCAGTTCTTC	CASREASGEQFF
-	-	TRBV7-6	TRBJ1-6	TGTGCCAGCAGCTTTGAAGGTATTAATTCACCCCTCCACTTT	CASSFEGINSPLHF
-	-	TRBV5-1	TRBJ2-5	TGCGCCAGCAGCTTGGCGGGGGCGGGGGAGACCCAGTACTTC	CASSLAGAGETQYF
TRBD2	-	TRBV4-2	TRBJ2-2	TGTGCCAGCAGCCCCGGCCAGCGGGAGGTTTCCGGGGAGCTGTTTTTT	CASSPGQREVSGELFF
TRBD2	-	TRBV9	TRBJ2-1	TGTGCCAGCAGCGTAGGGGGGACTAGCCGGAGCAATGAGCAGTTCTTC	CASSVGGTSRSNEQFF
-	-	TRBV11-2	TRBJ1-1	TGTGCCAGCAGCTTAGTTTCCGACGGCTACACTGAAGCTTTCTTT	CASSLVSDGYTEAFF
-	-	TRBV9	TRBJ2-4	TGTGCCAGCAGCGTAGAGGGAGCCAAAAACATTCAGTACTTC	CASSVEGAKNIQYF
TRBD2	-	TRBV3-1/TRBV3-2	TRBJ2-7	TGTGCCAGCAGTTTAACGGGAGGGAGCCCTCGGGAGCAGTACTTC	CASSLTGGSPREQYF
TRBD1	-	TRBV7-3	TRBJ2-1	TGTGCCAGCAGCCCCTGGGGGACAGGGGGCGCGGTAGATGAGCAGTTCTTC	CASSPWGTGGAVDEQFF
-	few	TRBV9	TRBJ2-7	TGTGCCAGCAGCCGGGAGCTAATATCCTACGAGCAGTACTTC	CASSRELISYEQYF
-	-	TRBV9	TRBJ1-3	TGTGCCAGCAGCGACAGGGAGGCTGGAAACACCATATATTTT	CASSDREAGNTIYF